These T cell receptor beta chains were read from a single sample in a study of beta chain features in type 1 diabetes. Profiled with immunoSEQ multiplex PCR; TCRdb holds only in-frame clones, not every one. The sample consists of about 250,000 clones, over 12% of them appearing once. Sequenced input: naive CD4+ T cells from blood. The origin of the receptors is a woman between 35 and 50 years old in good health. Both conserved end residues are part of each CDR3. A D gene is named only where the DNA matches it firmly. Only part of the rows carry a size: once, few, many, or a class if the clone is expanded.

>few|-|TRBV2|TRBJ2-5
CASSAFGVLETQYF
TGTGCCAGCAGCGCATTTGGAGTTTTGGAGACCCAGTACTTC
>few|TRBD1|TRBV4-1|TRBJ2-5
CASSQDPGGTGFQETQYF
TGCGCCAGCAGCCAAGATCCTGGAGGGACAGGGTTCCAAGAGACCCAGTACTTC
>-|TRBD2|TRBV5-4|TRBJ2-5
CASNIAGGPETQYF
TGTGCCAGCAACATAGCGGGGGGGCCTGAGACCCAGTACTTC
>few|-|TRBV11-2|TRBJ1-1
CASSRRRGGGGTEAFF
TGTGCCAGCAGCCGCCGTCGTGGGGGCGGGGGCACTGAAGCTTTCTTT
>-|TRBD1|TRBV11-2|TRBJ2-6
CASSSQGTGRPSGANVLTF
TGTGCCAGCAGCTCGCAGGGGACAGGGCGACCCTCTGGGGCCAACGTCCTGACTTTC
>-|TRBD1|TRBV25-1|TRBJ2-7
CASSEPGQLYEQYF
TGTGCCAGCAGTGAGCCGGGACAGCTCTACGAGCAGTACTTC
>-|-|TRBV5-1|TRBJ2-1
CASSSGSSNEQFF
TGCGCCAGCAGCTCAGGGTCCTCTAATGAGCAGTTCTTC
>-|-|TRBV19|TRBJ1-6
CASSTGQRQGPLHF
TGTGCCAGTAGTACCGGACAGAGGCAGGGGCCCCTCCACTTT
>few|TRBD2|TRBV14|TRBJ2-1
CASSQDRIAGVF
TGTGCCAGCAGCCAAGATAGGATAGCGGGGGTCTTC
>few|-|TRBV2|TRBJ2-2
CASMRGPTGELFF
TGTGCCAGCATGAGAGGGCCCACCGGGGAGCTGTTTTTT
>few|TRBD2|TRBV18|TRBJ2-1
CASSPPPILRGASFYNEQFF
TGTGCCAGCTCACCACCCCCTATTTTGCGGGGGGCTTCCTTTTACAATGAGCAGTTCTTC
>few|-|TRBV29-1|TRBJ1-4
CSVGGITNEKLFF
TGCAGCGTTGGAGGGATAACTAATGAAAAACTGTTTTTT
>-|TRBD2|TRBV5-1|TRBJ2-3
CASSSVSGGLPLDTQYF
TGCGCCAGCAGCTCCGTTAGCGGGGGACTGCCCCTAGATACGCAGTATTTT
>few|-|TRBV15|TRBJ1-6
CATSRDPDSPLHF
TGTGCCACCAGCAGAGATCCGGATTCACCCCTCCACTTT
>-|-|TRBV19|TRBJ1-2
CASSRGTPYGYTF
TGTGCCAGTAGTAGAGGGACACCCTATGGCTACACCTTC
>-|TRBD2|TRBV19|TRBJ2-2
CASSFGTSTGELFF
TGTGCCAGTAGTTTTGGGACTAGCACCGGGGAGCTGTTTTTT
>few|-|TRBV5-5|TRBJ2-3
CASSPPLRQGVLGTDTQYF
TGTGCCAGCAGCCCTCCGCTCCGGCAGGGTGTGTTGGGCACAGATACGCAGTATTTT
>-|TRBD1|TRBV2|TRBJ1-2
CASSEGQGSYTF
TGTGCCAGCAGTGAAGGACAGGGGAGTTACACCTTC
>few|TRBD1|TRBV11-2|TRBJ1-6
CASSPKDRGTTLHF
TGTGCCAGCAGCCCAAAGGACAGGGGGACAACCCTCCACTTT
>few|-|TRBV25-1|TRBJ2-3
CASSEYFADTQYF
TGTGCCAGCAGTGAATATTTCGCAGATACGCAGTATTTT
>-|-|TRBV10-3|TRBJ2-5
CAISLRLAGNQETQYF
TGTGCCATCAGTCTGAGGTTGGCGGGGAATCAAGAGACCCAGTACTTC
>few|-|TRBV5-4|TRBJ2-3
CASSLQAADTQYF
TGTGCCAGCAGCTTGCAAGCTGCGGATACGCAGTATTTT
>-|TRBD1|TRBV7-9|TRBJ2-5
CASSRRTGPQETQYF
TGTGCCAGCAGCCGTAGGACAGGGCCCCAAGAGACCCAGTACTTC
>-|-|TRBV4-3|TRBJ2-7
CASSQDRRSGQYF
TGCGCCAGCAGCCAAGATCGAAGATCGGGGCAGTACTTC
>-|-|TRBV7-2|TRBJ2-1
CASSLAGGLYNEQFF
TGTGCCAGCAGCTTAGCGGGGGGGCTTTACAATGAGCAGTTCTTC
>few|-|TRBV7-2|TRBJ1-4
CASSLVGGSNEKLFF
TGTGCCAGCAGCTTAGTAGGCGGGAGCAATGAAAAACTGTTTTTT